The 3 T cell receptor beta chains reported below all come from one sample, sequenced in a study of blood T cell repertoires in COVID-19. This table comes from immunoSEQ multiplex PCR, and its TCRdb copy is limited to in-frame clones, with some not included. This repertoire shows fewer than 75,000 clones, about 86% found once; its top ten account for 5.5% to 8%. Source material: peripheral blood. The source is a man aged 50 or older with active COVID-19.

This chain uses TRBV19 with TRBJ2-2; 10 nucleotides agree with TRBD1. J gave up 7 bases and V 9 bases, and 8 bases lay outside the gene matches. Germline V lookup: CDR1 LNHDA, CDR2 SQIVND (reference sequence). This CDR3 is 14 amino acids long. The CDR3: CASQDRGHGGELFF. CDR3 sequence (DNA): TGTGCCAGCCAAGACAGGGGGCACGGCGGGGAGCTGTTTTTT.

This clone was observed a single time. The rearrangement links TRBV7-9 to TRBJ2-7; 11 nucleotides agree with TRBD1. Germline values: CDR1 SEHNR, CDR2 FQNEAQ (reference sequence). Unmatched junction bases numbered 13, after V lost 5 bases and J lost 4 bases. The CDR3 is 17 residues long. The CDR3 nucleotides read TGTGCCAGCAGCCTAAGATCCGGGACAGGGGGGATATACGAGCAGTACTTC. Translated: CASSLRSGTGGIYEQYF.

This clone was picked up one time. The chain joins TRBV7-2 to TRBJ2-1, with D tentatively TRBD2 (6 bases). The CDR3 has 13 residues. Between the trimmed V and J ends, which lost 4 bases and 8 bases, there was a span of 12 bases. Germline CDR1 is SGHTA and CDR2 is FQGNSA. This CDR3 reads CASSSGLSDEQFF. CDR3 bases: TGTGCCAGCAGCTCGGGACTTAGCGATGAGCAGTTCTTC.